The sequence of this T cell receptor (beta chain) was determined in a study of cytomegalovirus exposure and HLA in healthy donors. Overall study findings and caveats: Upon later analysis, HLA-associated TCR beta chains proved more clonally expanded than other, equally common chains. Trimming of TCR beta V- and J-genes showed a link, identified in a later analysis, to a missense DCLRE1C variant. TCR beta chains numbering approximately 150 were designated cytomegalovirus-associated. Reportedly, HLA-A and HLA-B alleles of most subjects were accurately predicted from TCR beta.

The CDR3 is made up of 17 amino acids. Germline CDR1 MGHDK, CDR2 SYGVNS. V gave up 4 bases and J gave up 4 bases; unmatched junction bases: 13. The PCR was carried out with 60 Vbeta primers and 13 Jbeta primers. Libraries were prepared by immunoSEQ multiplex PCR; TCRdb keeps only in-frame clonotypes and omits some of them. The sample includes around 67,000 clones, about 60% of them seen just once. Points on this clone: The antigen is unknown.

The V call is TRBV25-1, the J call TRBJ1-1, with 9 bases aligning to TRBD1. The specimen was PBMCs. The TCR originated in a woman between 45 and 65 years old in good health and CMV-seronegative. CDR3: CASSASTWETGGTEAFF. CDR3 DNA sequence: TGTGCCAGCAGTGCATCAACATGGGAGACAGGGGGCACTGAAGCTTTCTTT.